The T cell receptor beta chain described here comes from a study of cytomegalovirus exposure and HLA in healthy donors. The repertoire was sequenced with immunoSEQ multiplex PCR; TCRdb's copy has only in-frame clones and lacks some. The top ten clones hold over 1.1% of a sample with 90,000 to 130,000 clones, around 87% of them seen once. Note on this clone: What it recognizes is unknown.

Study outcomes and limitations: Rare TCR sequences dominated, though some public TCRs recurred in many donors. Among TCR beta chains, those listed as cytomegalovirus-associated numbered about 160. That first-cohort TCR clusters tended to co-occur in the 120 or so validation repertoires was found in a later analysis.

The CDR3 is made up of 14 amino acids. Germline loops: CDR1 SGHTA, CDR2 FQGNSA. Trimming left V 0 bases short and J 6 bases short, with 9 bases between. This receptor was taken from a woman in her 30s in good health and CMV-seropositive. This chain connects TRBV7-2 to TRBJ2-1; D remains ambiguous. Input material: PBMCs. CDR3 sequence reads: CASSLARLGNEQFF. CDR3 DNA sequence: TGTGCCAGCAGCTTAGCGAGACTGGGCAATGAGCAGTTCTTC.